This TCR beta chain is drawn from a study of cytomegalovirus exposure and HLA in healthy donors. V gave up 10 bases and J gave up 7 bases, with 22 bases separating them. The V gene's germline CDR1 is MNHEY and CDR2 SVGAGI. The CDR3 is 14 amino acids. This clone is a singleton in its sample. Its antigen remains unknown. The donors were in the 120-subject validation cohort, distinct from the approximately 670-subject first cohort. Generated by immunoSEQ multiplex PCR, the TCRdb table keeps only in-frame clones and is missing some. This table holds 150,000 or so clones, 85% to 90% found once. Study results and limitations: Researchers counted around 150 TCR beta chains as cytomegalovirus-associated. While the bulk of TCR sequences proved rare, some public TCRs turned up in many donors.

The TCR was taken from a woman between 18 and 29 years old in good health and CMV-seropositive. The sequenced sample consisted of PBMCs. The chain joins TRBV6-5 to TRBJ1-1, with D perhaps matching TRBD1 (6 bases). DNA of the CDR3: TGTGCCACCGGAGAACAGGGCCATAAAGGTGAAGCTTTCTTT. This encodes CATGEQGHKGEAFF.